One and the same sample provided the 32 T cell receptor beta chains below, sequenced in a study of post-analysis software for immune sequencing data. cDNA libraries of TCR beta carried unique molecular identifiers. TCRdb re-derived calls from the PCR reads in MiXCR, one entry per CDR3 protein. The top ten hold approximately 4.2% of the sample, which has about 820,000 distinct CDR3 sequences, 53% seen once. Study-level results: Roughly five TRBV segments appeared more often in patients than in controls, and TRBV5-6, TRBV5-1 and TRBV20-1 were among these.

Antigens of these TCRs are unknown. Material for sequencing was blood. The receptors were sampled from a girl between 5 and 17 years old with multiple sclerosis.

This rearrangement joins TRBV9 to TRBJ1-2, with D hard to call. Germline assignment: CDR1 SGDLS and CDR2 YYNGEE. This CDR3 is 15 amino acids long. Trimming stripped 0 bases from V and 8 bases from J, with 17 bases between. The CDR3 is CASSVGIGNLLGYTF. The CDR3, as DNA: TGTGCCAGCAGCGTAGGAATTGGCAACCTCTTAGGCTACACCTTC.

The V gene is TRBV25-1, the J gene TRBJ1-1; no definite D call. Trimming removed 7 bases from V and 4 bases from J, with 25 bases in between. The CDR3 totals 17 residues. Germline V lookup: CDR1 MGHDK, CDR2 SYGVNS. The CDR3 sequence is CASTDSSYGMSSTEAFF. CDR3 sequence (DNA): TGTGCCAGCACTGATTCAAGCTACGGGATGTCAAGCACTGAAGCTTTCTTT.

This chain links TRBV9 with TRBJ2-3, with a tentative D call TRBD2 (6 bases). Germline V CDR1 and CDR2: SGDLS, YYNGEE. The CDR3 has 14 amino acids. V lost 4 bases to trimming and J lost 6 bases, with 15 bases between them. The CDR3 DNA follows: TGTGCCAGCAGCCCATCCGGGACTGGCGATACGCAGTATTTT. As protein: CASSPSGTGDTQYF.

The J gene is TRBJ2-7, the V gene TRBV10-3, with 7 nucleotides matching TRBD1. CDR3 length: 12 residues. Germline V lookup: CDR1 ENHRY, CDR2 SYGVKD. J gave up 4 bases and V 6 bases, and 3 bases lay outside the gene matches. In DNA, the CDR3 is TGTGCCATCAGAAACAGGGGATACGAGCAGTACTTC. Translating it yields CAIRNRGYEQYF.

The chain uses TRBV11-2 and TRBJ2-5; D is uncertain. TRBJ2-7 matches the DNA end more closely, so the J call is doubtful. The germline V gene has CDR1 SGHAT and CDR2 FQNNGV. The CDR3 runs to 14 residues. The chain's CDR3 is CASSLDPTSYEQYF. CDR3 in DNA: TGTGCCAGCAGCTTAGACCCTACTTCCTACGAGCAGTACTTC.

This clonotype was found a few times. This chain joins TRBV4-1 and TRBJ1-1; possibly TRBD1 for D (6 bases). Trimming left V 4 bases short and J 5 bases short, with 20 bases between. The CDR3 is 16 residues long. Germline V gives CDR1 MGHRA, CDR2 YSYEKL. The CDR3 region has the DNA TGCGCCAGCAGCCGCGCAACCTCCAGGGGTTGGACTGAAGCTTTCTTT. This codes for CASSRATSRGWTEAFF.

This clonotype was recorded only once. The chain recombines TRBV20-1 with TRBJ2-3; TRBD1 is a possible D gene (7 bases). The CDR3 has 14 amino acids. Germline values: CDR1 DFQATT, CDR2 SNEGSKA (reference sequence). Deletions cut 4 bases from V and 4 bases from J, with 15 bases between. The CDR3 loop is CSATGGPTADTQYF. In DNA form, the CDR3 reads TGCAGTGCTACAGGGGGGCCTACGGCAGATACGCAGTATTTT.

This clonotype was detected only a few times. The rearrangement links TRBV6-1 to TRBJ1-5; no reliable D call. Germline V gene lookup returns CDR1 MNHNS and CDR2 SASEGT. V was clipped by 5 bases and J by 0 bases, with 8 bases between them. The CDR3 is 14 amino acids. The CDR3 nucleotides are TGTGCCAGCAGTTCGGACGATAGCAATCAGCCCCAGCATTTT. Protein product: CASSSDDSNQPQHF.

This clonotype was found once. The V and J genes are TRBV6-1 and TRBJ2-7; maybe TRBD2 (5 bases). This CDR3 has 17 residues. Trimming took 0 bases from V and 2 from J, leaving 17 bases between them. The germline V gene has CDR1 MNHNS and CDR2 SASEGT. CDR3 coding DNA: TGTGCCAGCAGTGAAGCTACGGGGTGGATCTCACCCTACGAGCAGTACTTC. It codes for CASSEATGWISPYEQYF.

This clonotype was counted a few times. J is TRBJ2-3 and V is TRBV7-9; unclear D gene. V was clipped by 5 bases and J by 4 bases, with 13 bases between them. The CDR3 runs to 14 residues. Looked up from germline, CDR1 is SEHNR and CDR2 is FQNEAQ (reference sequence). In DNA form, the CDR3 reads TGTGCCAGCAGCCCGGACGTGGGCCCAGATACGCAGTATTTT. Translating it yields CASSPDVGPDTQYF.

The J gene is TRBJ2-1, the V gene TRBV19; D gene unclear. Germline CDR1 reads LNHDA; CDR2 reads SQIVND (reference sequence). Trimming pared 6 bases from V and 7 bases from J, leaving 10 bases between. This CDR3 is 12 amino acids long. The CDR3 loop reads CASRPSMNEQFF. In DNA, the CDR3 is TGTGCCAGTAGACCCTCCATGAATGAGCAGTTCTTC.

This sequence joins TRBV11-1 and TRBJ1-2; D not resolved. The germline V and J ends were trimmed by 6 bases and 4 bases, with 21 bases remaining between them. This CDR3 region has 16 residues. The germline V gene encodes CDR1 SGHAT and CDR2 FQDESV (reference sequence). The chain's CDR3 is CASSPGPPELPYGYTF. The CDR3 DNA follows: TGTGCCAGCAGTCCAGGACCGCCGGAGCTTCCCTATGGCTACACCTTC.

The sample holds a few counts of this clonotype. The chain's CDR3 is CASSSPPGQGFVFKQYF. The DNA of the CDR3 is TGTGCCAGCAGTTCCCCCCCTGGACAGGGTTTCGTTTTCAAGCAGTACTTC. The chain combines TRBV12-3 or TRBV12-4 with TRBJ2-4; 8 bases are a match to TRBD1. Trimming cost V 4 bases and J 13 bases; bases outside gene matches: 21. The CDR3 is 17 amino acids.

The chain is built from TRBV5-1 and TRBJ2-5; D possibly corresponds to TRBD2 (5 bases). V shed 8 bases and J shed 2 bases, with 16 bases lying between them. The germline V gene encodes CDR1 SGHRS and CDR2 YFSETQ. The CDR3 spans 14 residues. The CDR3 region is CASRPGSVQETQYF. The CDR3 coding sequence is TGCGCCAGTCGCCCGGGGAGCGTTCAAGAGACCCAGTACTTC.

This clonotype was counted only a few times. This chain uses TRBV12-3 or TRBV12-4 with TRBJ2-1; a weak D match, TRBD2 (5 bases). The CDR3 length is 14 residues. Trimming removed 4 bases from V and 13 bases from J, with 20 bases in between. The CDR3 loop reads CASSSQDYPSVQFF. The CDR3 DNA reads TGTGCCAGCAGTTCCCAAGACTACCCCTCGGTACAGTTCTTC.

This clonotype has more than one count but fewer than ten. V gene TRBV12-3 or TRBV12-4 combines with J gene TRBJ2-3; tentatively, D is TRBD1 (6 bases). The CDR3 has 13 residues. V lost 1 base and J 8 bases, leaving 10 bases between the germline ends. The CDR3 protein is CASSLVKGVTQYF. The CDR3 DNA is TGTGCCAGCAGTTTAGTAAAGGGGGTTACGCAGTATTTT.

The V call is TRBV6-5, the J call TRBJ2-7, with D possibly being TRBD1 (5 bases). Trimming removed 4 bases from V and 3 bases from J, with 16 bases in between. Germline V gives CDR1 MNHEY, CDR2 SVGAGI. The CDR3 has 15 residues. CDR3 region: CASSSLGQKLYEQYF. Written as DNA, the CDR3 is TGTGCCAGCAGTTCCCTCGGACAAAAACTCTACGAGCAGTACTTC.

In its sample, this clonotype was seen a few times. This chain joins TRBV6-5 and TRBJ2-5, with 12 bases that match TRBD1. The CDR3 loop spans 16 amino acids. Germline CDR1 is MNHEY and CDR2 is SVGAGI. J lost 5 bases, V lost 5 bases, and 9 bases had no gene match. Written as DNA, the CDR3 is TGTGCCAGCAGTCATCCGGGACAGGGGGCGCGGGAGACCCAGTACTTC. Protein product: CASSHPGQGARETQYF.

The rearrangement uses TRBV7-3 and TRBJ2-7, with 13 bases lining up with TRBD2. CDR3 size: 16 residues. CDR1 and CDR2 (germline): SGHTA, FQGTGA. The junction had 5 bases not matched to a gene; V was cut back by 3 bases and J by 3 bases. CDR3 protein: CASSLSGTSGDYEQYF. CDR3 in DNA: TGTGCCAGCAGCTTGTCGGGGACTAGCGGGGACTACGAGCAGTACTTC.

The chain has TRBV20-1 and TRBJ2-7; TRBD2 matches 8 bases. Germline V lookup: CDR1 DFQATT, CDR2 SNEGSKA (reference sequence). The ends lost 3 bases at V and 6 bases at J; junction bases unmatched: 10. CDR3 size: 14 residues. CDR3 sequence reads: CSARVPGLGSEQYF. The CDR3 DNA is TGCAGTGCTAGGGTACCGGGACTAGGTAGCGAGCAGTACTTC.

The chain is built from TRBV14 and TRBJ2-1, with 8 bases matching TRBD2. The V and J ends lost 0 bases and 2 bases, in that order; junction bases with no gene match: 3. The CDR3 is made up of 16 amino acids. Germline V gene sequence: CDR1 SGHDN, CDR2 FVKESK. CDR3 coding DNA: TGTGCCAGCAGCCAAGACCGGGAGGGACCCTACAATGAGCAGTTCTTC. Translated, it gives CASSQDREGPYNEQFF.

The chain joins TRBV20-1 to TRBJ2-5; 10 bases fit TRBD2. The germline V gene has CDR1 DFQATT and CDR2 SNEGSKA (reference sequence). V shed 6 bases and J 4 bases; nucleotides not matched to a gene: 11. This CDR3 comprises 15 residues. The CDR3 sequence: CSASPLAGDGETQYF. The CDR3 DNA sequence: TGCAGTGCCTCCCCGCTAGCGGGAGATGGAGAGACCCAGTACTTC.

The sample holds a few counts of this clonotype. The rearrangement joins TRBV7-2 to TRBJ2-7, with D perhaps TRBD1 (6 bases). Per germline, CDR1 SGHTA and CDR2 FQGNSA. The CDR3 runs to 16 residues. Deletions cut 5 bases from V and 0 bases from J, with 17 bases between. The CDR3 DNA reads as TGTGCCAGCAGCGACGCAACCCGGACAGTCTCCTACGAGCAGTACTTC. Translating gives CASSDATRTVSYEQYF.

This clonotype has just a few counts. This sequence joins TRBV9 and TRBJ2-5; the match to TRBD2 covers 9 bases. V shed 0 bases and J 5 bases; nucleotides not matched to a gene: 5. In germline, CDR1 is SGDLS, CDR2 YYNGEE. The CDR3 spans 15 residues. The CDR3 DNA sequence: TGTGCCAGCAGCGTAGCCACTAGCGGGCGGGAGACCCAGTACTTC. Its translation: CASSVATSGRETQYF.

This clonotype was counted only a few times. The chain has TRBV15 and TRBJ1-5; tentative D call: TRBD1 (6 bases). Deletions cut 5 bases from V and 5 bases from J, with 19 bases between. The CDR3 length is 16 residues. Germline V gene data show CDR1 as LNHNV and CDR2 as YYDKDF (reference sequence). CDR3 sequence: CATSVAATGRDQPQHF. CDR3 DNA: TGTGCCACCAGCGTAGCGGCAACAGGGAGGGATCAGCCCCAGCATTTT.

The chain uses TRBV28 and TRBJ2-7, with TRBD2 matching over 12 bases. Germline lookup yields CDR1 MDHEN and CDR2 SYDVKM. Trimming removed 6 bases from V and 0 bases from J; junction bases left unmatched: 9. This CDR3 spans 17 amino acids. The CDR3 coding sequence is TGTGCCAGCAGGTTACTAGCGGGGGGCGGAAGCTCCTACGAGCAGTACTTC. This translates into CASRLLAGGGSSYEQYF.

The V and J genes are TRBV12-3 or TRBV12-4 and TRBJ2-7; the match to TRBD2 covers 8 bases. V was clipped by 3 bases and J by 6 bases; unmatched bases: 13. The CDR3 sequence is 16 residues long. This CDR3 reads CASSFLGGGGQGEQYF. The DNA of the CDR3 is TGTGCCAGCAGTTTTTTGGGTGGCGGGGGGCAAGGCGAGCAGTACTTC.

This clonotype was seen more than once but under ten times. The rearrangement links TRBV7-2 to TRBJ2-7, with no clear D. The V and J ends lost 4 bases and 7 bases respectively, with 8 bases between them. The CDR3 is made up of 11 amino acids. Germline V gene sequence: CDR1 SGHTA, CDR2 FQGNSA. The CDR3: CASSSDREQYF. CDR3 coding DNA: TGTGCCAGCAGCTCAGATCGGGAGCAGTACTTC.

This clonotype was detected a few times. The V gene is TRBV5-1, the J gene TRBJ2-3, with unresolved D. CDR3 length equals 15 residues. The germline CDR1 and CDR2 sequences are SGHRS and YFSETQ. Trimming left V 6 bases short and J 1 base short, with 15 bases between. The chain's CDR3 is CASTMITPGTDTQYF. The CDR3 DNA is TGCGCCAGCACCATGATTACACCGGGCACAGATACGCAGTATTTT. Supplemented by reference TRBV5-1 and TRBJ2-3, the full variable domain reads KAGVTQTPRYLIKTRGQQVTLSCSPISGHRSVSWYQQTPGQGLQFLFEYFSETQRNKGNFPGRFSGRQFSNSRSEMNVSTLELGDSALYLCASTMITPGTDTQYFGPGTRLTVL.

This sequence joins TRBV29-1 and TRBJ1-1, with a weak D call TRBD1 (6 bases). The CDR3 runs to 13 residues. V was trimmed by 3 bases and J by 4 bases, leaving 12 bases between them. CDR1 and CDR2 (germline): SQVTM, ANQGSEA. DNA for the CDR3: TGCAGCGTTGAGCTCGTAGGGGGCACTGAAGCTTTCTTT. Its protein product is CSVELVGGTEAFF.

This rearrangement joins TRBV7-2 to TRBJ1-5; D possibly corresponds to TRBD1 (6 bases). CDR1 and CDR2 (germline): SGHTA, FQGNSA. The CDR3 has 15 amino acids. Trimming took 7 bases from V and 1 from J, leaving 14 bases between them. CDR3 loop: CASNPGTTSNQPQHF. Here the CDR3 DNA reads TGTGCCAGCAACCCCGGGACAACCAGCAATCAGCCCCAGCATTTT. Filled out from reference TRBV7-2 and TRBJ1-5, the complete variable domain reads GAGVSQSPSNKVTEKGKDVELRCDPISGHTALYWYRQSLGQGLEFLIYFQGNSAPDKSGLPSDRFSAERTGGSVSTLTIQRTQQEDSAVYLCASNPGTTSNQPQHFGDGTRLSIL.

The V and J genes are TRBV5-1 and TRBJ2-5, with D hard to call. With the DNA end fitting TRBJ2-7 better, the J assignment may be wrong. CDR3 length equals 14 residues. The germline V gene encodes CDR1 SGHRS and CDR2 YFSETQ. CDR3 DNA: TGCGCCAGCAGCCCCACGGGCCGTGCGGACGAGCAGTACTTC. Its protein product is CASSPTGRADEQYF.